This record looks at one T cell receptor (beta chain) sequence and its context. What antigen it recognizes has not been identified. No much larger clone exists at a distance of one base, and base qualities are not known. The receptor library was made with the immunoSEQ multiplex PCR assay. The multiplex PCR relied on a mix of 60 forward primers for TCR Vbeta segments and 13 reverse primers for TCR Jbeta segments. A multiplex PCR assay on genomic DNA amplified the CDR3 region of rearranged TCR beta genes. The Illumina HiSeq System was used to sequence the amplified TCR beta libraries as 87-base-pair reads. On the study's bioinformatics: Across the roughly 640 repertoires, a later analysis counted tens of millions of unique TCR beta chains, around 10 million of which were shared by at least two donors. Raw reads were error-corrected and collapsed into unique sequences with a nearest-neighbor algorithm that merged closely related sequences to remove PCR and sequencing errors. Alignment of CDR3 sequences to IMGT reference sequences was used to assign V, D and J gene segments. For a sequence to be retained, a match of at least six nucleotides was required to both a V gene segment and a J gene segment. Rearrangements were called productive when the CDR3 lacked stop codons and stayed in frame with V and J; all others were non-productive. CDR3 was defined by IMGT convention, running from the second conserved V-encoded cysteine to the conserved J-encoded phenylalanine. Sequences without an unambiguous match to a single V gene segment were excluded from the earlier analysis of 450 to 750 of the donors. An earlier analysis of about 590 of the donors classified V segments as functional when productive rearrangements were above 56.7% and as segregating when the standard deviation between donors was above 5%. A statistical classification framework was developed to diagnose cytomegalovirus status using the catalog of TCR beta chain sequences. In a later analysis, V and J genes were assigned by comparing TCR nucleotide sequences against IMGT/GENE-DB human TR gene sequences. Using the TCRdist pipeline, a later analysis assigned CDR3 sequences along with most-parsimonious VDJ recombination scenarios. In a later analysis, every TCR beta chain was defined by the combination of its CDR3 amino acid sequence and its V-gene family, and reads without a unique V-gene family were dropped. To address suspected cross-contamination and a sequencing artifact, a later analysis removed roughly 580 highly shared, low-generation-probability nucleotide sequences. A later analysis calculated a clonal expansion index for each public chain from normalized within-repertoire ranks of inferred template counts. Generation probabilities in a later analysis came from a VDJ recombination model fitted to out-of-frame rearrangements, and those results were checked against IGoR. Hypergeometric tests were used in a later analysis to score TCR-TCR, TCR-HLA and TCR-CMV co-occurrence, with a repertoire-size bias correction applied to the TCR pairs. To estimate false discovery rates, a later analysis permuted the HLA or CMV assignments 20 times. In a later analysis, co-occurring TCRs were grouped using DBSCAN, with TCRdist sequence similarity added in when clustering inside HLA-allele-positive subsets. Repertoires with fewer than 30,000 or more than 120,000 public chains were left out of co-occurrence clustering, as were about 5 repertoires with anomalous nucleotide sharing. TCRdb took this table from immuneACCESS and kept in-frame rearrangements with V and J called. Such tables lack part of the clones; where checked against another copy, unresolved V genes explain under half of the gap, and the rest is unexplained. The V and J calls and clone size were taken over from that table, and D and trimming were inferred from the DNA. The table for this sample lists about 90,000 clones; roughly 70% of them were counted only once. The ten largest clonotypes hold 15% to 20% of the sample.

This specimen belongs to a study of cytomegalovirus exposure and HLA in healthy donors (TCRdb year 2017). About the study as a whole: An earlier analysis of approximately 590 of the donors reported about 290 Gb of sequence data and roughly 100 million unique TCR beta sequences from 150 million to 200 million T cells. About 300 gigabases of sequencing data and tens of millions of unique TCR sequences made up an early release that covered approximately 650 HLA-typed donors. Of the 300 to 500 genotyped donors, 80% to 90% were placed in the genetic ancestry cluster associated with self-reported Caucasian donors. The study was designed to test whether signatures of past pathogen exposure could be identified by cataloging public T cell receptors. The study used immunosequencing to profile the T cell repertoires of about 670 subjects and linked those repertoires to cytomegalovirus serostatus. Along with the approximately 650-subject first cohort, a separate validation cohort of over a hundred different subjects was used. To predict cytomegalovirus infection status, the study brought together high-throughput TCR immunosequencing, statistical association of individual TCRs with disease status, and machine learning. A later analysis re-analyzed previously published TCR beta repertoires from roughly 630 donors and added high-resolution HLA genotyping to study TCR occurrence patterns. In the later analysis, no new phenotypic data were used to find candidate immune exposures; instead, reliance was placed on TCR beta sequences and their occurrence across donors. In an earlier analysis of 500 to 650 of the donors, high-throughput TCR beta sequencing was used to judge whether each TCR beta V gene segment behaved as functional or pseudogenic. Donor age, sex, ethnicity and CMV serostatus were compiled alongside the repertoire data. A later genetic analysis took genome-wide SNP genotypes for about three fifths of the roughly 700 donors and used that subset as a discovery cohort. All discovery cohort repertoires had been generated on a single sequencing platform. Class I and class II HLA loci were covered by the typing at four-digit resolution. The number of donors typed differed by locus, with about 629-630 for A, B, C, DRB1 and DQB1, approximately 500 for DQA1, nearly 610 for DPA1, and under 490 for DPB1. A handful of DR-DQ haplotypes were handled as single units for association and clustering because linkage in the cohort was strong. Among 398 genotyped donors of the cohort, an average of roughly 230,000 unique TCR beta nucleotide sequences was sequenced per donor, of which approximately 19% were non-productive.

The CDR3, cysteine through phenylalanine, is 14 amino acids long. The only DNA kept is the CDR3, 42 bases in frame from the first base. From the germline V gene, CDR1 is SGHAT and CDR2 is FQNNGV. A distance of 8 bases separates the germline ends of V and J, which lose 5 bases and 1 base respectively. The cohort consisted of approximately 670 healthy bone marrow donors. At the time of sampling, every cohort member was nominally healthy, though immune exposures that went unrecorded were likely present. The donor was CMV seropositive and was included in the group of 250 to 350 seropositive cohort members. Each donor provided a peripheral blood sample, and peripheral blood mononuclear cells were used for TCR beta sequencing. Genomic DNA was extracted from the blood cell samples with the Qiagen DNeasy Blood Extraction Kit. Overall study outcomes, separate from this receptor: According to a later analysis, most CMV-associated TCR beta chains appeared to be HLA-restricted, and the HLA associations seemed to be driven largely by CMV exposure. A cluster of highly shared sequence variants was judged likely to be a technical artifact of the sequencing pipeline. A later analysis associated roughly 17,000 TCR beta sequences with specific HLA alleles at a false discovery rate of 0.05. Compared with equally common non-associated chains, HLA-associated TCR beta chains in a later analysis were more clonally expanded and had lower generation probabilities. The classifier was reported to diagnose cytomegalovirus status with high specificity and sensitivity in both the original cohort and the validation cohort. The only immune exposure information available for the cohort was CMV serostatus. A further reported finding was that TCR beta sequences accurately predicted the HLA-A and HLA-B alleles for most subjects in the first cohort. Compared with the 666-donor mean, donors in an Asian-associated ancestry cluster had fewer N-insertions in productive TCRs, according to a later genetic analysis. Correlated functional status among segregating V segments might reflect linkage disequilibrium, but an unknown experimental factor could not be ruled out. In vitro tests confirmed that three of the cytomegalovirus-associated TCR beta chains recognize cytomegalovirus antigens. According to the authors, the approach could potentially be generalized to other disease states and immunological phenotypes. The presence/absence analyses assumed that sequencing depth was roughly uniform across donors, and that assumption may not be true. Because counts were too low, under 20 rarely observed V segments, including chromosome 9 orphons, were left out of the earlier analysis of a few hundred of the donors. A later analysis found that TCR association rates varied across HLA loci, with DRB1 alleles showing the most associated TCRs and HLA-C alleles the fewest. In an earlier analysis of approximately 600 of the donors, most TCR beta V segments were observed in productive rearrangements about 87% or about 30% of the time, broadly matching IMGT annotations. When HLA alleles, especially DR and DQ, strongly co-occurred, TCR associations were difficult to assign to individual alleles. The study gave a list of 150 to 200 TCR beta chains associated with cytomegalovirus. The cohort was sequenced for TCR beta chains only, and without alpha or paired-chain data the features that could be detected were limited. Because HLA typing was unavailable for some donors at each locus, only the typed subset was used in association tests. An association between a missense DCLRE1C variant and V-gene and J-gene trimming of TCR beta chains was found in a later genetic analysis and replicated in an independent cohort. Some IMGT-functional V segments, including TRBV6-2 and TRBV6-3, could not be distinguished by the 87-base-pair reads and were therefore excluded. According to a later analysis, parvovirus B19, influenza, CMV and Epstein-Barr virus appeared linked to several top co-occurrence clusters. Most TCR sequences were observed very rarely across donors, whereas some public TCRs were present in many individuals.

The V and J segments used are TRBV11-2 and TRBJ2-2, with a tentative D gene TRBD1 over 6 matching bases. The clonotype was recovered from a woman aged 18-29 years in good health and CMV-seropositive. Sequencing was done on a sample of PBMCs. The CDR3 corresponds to CASSMGQNTGELFF. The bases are TGTGCCAGCAGCATGGGACAGAACACCGGGGAGCTGTTTTTT.